A selection of T cell receptor beta chains follows, all from one sample in a study of T cell repertoires in cytomegalovirus infection. TCRdb itself ran the reads through MiXCR, one entry per CDR3 protein. The sample consists of approximately 600,000 distinct CDR3 sequences, around two fifths of them appearing once. Their antigen targets remain unknown. Sequencing was performed on cultured PBMCs, taken from culture after CMV antigen stimulation. These receptors came from a human donor in good health (CMV status not recorded). Some clones in this sample may be carry-over from other donors' samples. Each CDR3 is given with its conserved first and last residue. The D gene is left open where the match is weak. Clone size is shown for a subset of rows, as once, few, many or a class of expanded clone.

TRBV12-3/TRBV12-4	TRBJ1-2	TRBD1	few	CASSFFDRGEYGYTF	TGTGCCAGCAGTTTTTTCGACAGGGGGGAATATGGCTACACCTTC
TRBV12-3/TRBV12-4	TRBJ2-1	NA	NA	CASSPPGAASVQFF	TGTGCCAGCAGCCCACCGGGGGCGGCCTCAGTGCAGTTCTTC
TRBV7-2	TRBJ1-6	NA	few	CASSVRGWSPLHF	TGTGCCAGCAGCGTCAGGGGTTGGTCACCCCTCCACTTT
TRBV11-2	TRBJ2-1	TRBD1	NA	CASSLAGQAPRFGNEQFF	TGTGCCAGCAGCTTAGCAGGACAGGCCCCACGTTTTGGGAATGAGCAGTTCTTC
TRBV5-4	TRBJ2-7	TRBD1	few	CASSLVQGDYEQYF	TGTGCCAGCAGCTTGGTACAGGGGGACTACGAGCAGTACTTC
TRBV10-3	TRBJ2-7	TRBD2	NA	CAISASVIAGAYEQYF	TGTGCCATCAGTGCGTCGGTAATAGCGGGGGCCTACGAGCAGTACTTC
TRBV7-2	TRBJ2-1	TRBD2	few	CASSLTSGASSYNEQFF	TGTGCCAGCAGCTTAACTAGCGGGGCTAGCTCCTACAATGAGCAGTTCTTC
TRBV7-2	TRBJ1-5	TRBD1	few	CASSLRQGTQPQHF	TGTGCCAGCAGCCTCAGACAGGGGACTCAGCCCCAGCATTTT
TRBV27	TRBJ1-1	TRBD1	NA	CASSRDRGFLNTEAFF	TGTGCCAGCAGCCGGGACAGGGGATTCTTGAACACTGAAGCTTTCTTT
TRBV18	TRBJ2-1	TRBD2	few	CASSPALAGESYNEQFF	TGTGCCAGCTCACCAGCGCTAGCGGGAGAGTCCTACAATGAGCAGTTCTTC
TRBV7-6	TRBJ2-7	TRBD1	NA	CASSSRQGGGYEQYF	TGTGCCAGCAGCTCCCGACAGGGGGGCGGCTACGAGCAGTACTTC
TRBV7-6	TRBJ2-5	NA	NA	CASSFGAVETQYF	TGTGCCAGCAGCTTTGGTGCCGTGGAGACCCAGTACTTC
TRBV7-2	TRBJ1-2	NA	many	CASSLALADLYGYTF	TGTGCCAGCAGCTTAGCGTTAGCCGATCTATATGGCTACACCTTC
TRBV15	TRBJ1-5	NA	once	CATSRAGGQVKGRNQPQHF	TGTGCCACCAGCAGAGCCGGGGGGCAGGTGAAGGGTCGCAATCAGCCCCAGCATTTT
TRBV4-1	TRBJ1-1	TRBD1	NA	CASSQGGTGGSEAFF	TGCGCCAGCAGCCAAGGGGGGACAGGGGGATCTGAAGCTTTCTTT
TRBV5-4	TRBJ2-1	TRBD2	NA	CASSLRRLAGGQGEQFF	TGTGCCAGCAGCTTGCGACGACTAGCGGGAGGCCAGGGTGAGCAGTTCTTC
TRBV7-9	TRBJ2-7	NA	many	CASSLGRGPWGEQYF	TGTGCCAGCAGCCTAGGCCGGGGGCCTTGGGGCGAGCAGTACTTC
TRBV7-6	TRBJ2-1	NA	few	CASSMTRTITNEQFF	TGTGCCAGCAGCATGACTCGAACCATTACAAATGAGCAGTTCTTC
TRBV20-1	TRBJ1-6	NA	NA	CSARAATEGSNSPLHF	TGCAGTGCTAGAGCGGCTACAGAGGGGAGTAATTCACCCCTCCACTTT
TRBV7-8	TRBJ2-7	NA	few	CASSLEVRLSYEQYF	TGTGCCAGCAGCTTAGAGGTCCGCCTATCCTACGAGCAGTACTTC
TRBV6-6	TRBJ2-7	NA	few	CASSYSHPGLHYEQYF	TGTGCCAGCAGTTACTCCCACCCAGGGCTCCACTACGAGCAGTACTTC
TRBV7-2	TRBJ1-5	NA	many	CASSLQGIYSNQPQHF	TGTGCCAGCAGCTTACAGGGAATCTATAGCAATCAGCCCCAGCATTTT
TRBV7-2	TRBJ1-1	NA	few	CASSASDWGVGSEAFF	TGTGCCAGCAGCGCGTCGGATTGGGGGGTCGGATCTGAAGCTTTCTTT
TRBV7-9	TRBJ1-4	NA	NA	CASSLEKLFF	TGTGCCAGCAGCCTTGAAAAACTGTTTTTT
TRBV18	TRBJ2-7	NA	NA	CASSPGQSPTYEQYF	TGTGCCAGCTCACCTGGACAGTCACCCACCTACGAGCAGTACTTC
TRBV19	TRBJ2-2	TRBD1	NA	CASRYRGRGELFF	TGTGCCAGTAGGTACAGGGGGCGAGGGGAGCTGTTTTTT
TRBV4-1	TRBJ1-2	NA	NA	CASSQEATGPRGYTF	TGCGCCAGCAGCCAAGAGGCGACAGGCCCCCGTGGCTACACCTTC
TRBV7-2	TRBJ2-5	TRBD2	many	CASSPLAGGQETQYF	TGTGCCAGCAGCCCACTAGCGGGAGGCCAAGAGACCCAGTACTTC
TRBV6-6	TRBJ1-1	NA	few	CASSYDSRYTEAFF	TGTGCCAGCAGTTATGACAGCCGATACACTGAAGCTTTCTTT
TRBV10-3	TRBJ2-5	NA	NA	CAISESRGTQYF	TGTGCCATCAGTGAGTCTCGGGGGACCCAGTACTTC
TRBV19	TRBJ2-7	NA	NA	CASSTGMSEQYF	TGTGCCAGTAGTACAGGAATGAGTGAGCAGTACTTC
TRBV24-1	TRBJ1-1	NA	few	CATSDLRGEAFF	TGTGCCACCAGTGATTTGCGCGGAGAAGCTTTCTTT
TRBV7-2	TRBJ2-1	NA	few	CASSPPPGTALYNEQFF	TGTGCCAGCAGCCCTCCCCCGGGGACCGCCCTATACAATGAGCAGTTCTTC
TRBV5-6	TRBJ2-5	NA	few	CASSLYNQETQYF	TGTGCCAGCAGCTTGTACAACCAAGAGACCCAGTACTTC
TRBV11-2	TRBJ2-7	NA	NA	CASSLAPEVREQYF	TGTGCCAGCAGCTTAGCCCCGGAGGTTCGCGAGCAGTACTTC
TRBV9	TRBJ1-5	TRBD1	NA	CASSVSGTGQPQHF	TGTGCCAGCAGCGTTAGCGGGACAGGTCAGCCCCAGCATTTT
TRBV5-3	TRBJ2-5	NA	NA	CASSFPSGAPGTQYF	TGTGCCAGCAGCTTCCCGTCGGGGGCCCCTGGAACCCAGTACTTC
TRBV6-2/TRBV6-3	TRBJ2-3	NA	few	CASSYSIGTDTQYF	TGTGCCAGCAGTTACTCGATTGGCACAGATACGCAGTATTTT
TRBV11-2	TRBJ2-1	NA	few	CASRSDPSYNEQFF	TGTGCCAGCAGATCAGATCCTTCCTACAATGAGCAGTTCTTC
TRBV7-2	TRBJ2-1	TRBD2	few	CASTQLAGTNEQFF	TGTGCCAGCACCCAACTAGCGGGTACAAATGAGCAGTTCTTC
TRBV4-3	TRBJ2-7	NA	NA	CASSQDVSGAYEQYF	TGCGCCAGCAGCCAAGATGTGTCAGGGGCCTACGAGCAGTACTTC
TRBV28	TRBJ2-7	TRBD2	NA	CASSDYGLAQSSYEQYF	TGTGCCAGCAGTGATTATGGACTAGCTCAGAGCTCCTACGAGCAGTACTTC
TRBV6-5	TRBJ1-6	NA	NA	CASGRGENSPLHF	TGTGCCAGCGGGAGAGGGGAGAATTCACCCCTCCACTTT
TRBV19	TRBJ2-1	NA	few	CASSIGPVYNEQFF	TGTGCCAGTAGTATCGGACCAGTTTACAATGAGCAGTTCTTC
TRBV4-1	TRBJ2-3	NA	NA	CASSPRTPSTDTQYF	TGCGCCAGCAGCCCTCGGACACCTAGCACAGATACGCAGTATTTT